A selection of T cell receptor beta chains follows, all from one sample in a study of cytomegalovirus exposure and HLA in healthy donors. Clones were sequenced by immunoSEQ multiplex PCR, and TCRdb holds only the in-frame ones, with some missing. This sample has 150,000 to 200,000 clones, with just over 70% found just once. The sequenced sample was PBMCs. Receptors originate from a man between 18 and 35 years old in good health and CMV-seropositive. CDR3s include the opening cysteine and the closing phenylalanine or tryptophan. The order of the fields is J gene, clone size, V gene, D gene, CDR3 protein, CDR3 DNA. D genes are given only for firm matches. For some rows the clone size is stated as once, few or many, or as a class when expanded; others skip it.

TRBJ1-2	.	TRBV6-6	.	CASTTPGAYGYTF	TGTGCCAGCACTACTCCAGGGGCCTATGGCTACACCTTC
TRBJ2-1	.	TRBV7-2	TRBD1	CASSGGRTGREQFF	TGTGCCAGCAGCGGGGGCCGGACAGGGCGCGAGCAGTTCTTC
TRBJ2-2	.	TRBV28	TRBD1	CASLDRGNTGELFF	TGTGCCAGCCTTGACAGGGGGAACACCGGGGAGCTGTTTTTT
TRBJ2-2	.	TRBV6-5	TRBD2	CASFTSGRPGELFF	TGTGCCAGCTTTACTAGCGGGAGGCCCGGGGAGCTGTTTTTT
TRBJ2-2	.	TRBV5-1	TRBD1	CASSLEGTGGAGSGELFF	TGCGCCAGCAGCTTGGAGGGCACAGGGGGCGCTGGCTCCGGGGAGCTGTTTTTT
TRBJ1-2	.	TRBV5-4	.	CASSLALGSYGHTF	TGTGCCAGCAGCTTGGCGCTGGGCAGCTATGGCCACACCTTC
TRBJ1-2	.	TRBV7-2	.	CASSSQGLGFYGYTF	TGTGCCAGCAGCTCTCAGGGGCTTGGTTTCTATGGCTACACCTTC
TRBJ2-2	.	TRBV19	.	CASSPIPGTRNTGELFF	TGTGCCAGTAGTCCCATTCCCGGGACAAGAAACACCGGGGAGCTGTTTTTT
TRBJ2-5	.	TRBV5-4	TRBD2	CASSFGGGYQETQYF	TGTGCCAGCAGCTTCGGGGGGGGGTACCAAGAGACCCAGTACTTC
TRBJ1-4	.	TRBV5-1	TRBD1	CASSLVDRAGGKLFF	TGCGCCAGCAGCTTGGTGGACAGGGCTGGAGGAAAACTGTTTTTT
TRBJ1-5	.	TRBV19	TRBD1	CASSIDGGQGSYSNQPQHF	TGTGCCAGTAGTATAGATGGGGGACAGGGGTCATATAGCAATCAGCCCCAGCATTTT
TRBJ1-4	few	TRBV12-5	.	CASGLGQPPAKLFF	TGTGCTAGTGGTTTGGGACAGCCGCCTGCAAAACTGTTTTTT
TRBJ2-5	few	TRBV4-1	TRBD2	CASSQWTAGGGETQYF	TGCGCCAGCAGCCAGTGGACGGCGGGAGGTGGGGAGACCCAGTACTTC
TRBJ1-6	few	TRBV19	.	CASSIQLRGDNSPLHF	TGTGCCAGTAGTATTCAACTCAGGGGCGATAATTCACCCCTCCACTTT
TRBJ1-3	.	TRBV5-6	TRBD1	CASSLWDRSQTIYF	TGTGCCAGCAGCTTGTGGGACAGGAGTCAAACCATATATTTT
TRBJ1-5	.	TRBV6-5	.	CATRGSVVQPQHF	TGTGCCACCCGGGGAAGTGTTGTTCAGCCCCAGCATTTT
TRBJ1-2	.	TRBV29-1	TRBD1	CSVEARAGGRVGYTF	TGCAGCGTTGAAGCGAGGGCAGGGGGACGTGTCGGCTACACCTTC
TRBJ2-1	.	TRBV5-1	TRBD2	CASSFSGNEGNEQFF	TGCGCCAGCAGCTTTAGCGGGAATGAGGGCAATGAGCAGTTCTTC
TRBJ1-2	.	TRBV5-6	TRBD1	CASSLDRGNTF	TGTGCCAGCAGCTTAGACAGGGGAAACACCTTC
TRBJ2-5	.	TRBV25-1	TRBD1	CASSEGDREETQYF	TGTGCCAGCAGTGAAGGGGACAGGGAAGAGACCCAGTACTTC
TRBJ1-5	few	TRBV19	.	CASSHVADQPQHF	TGTGCCAGTAGTCATGTGGCGGATCAGCCCCAGCATTTT
TRBJ2-2	once	TRBV5-5	.	CASSLAHTGELFF	TGTGCCAGCAGCTTGGCTCACACCGGGGAGCTGTTTTTT
TRBJ2-2	.	TRBV29-1	.	CSVRESTGELFF	TGCAGCGTTAGGGAGAGCACCGGGGAGCTGTTTTTT
TRBJ1-1	.	TRBV6-1	TRBD1	CASRRDRNTEAFF	TGTGCCAGCCGGAGGGACAGAAACACTGAAGCTTTCTTT
TRBJ1-2	.	TRBV7-9	TRBD1	CASSPRTGIYGYTF	TGTGCCAGCAGCCCGCGGACAGGGATCTATGGCTACACCTTC
TRBJ1-5	.	TRBV28	TRBD1	CASSLETSQGVQPQHF	TGTGCCAGCAGTTTAGAAACATCGCAGGGGGTCCAGCCCCAGCATTTT
TRBJ1-5	.	TRBV5-1	.	CASSLGGYGDNQPQHF	TGCGCCAGCAGCTTGGGGGGTTACGGGGACAATCAGCCCCAGCATTTT
TRBJ1-1	few	TRBV5-6	.	CASTGVTNTEAFF	TGTGCCAGCACAGGGGTTACGAACACTGAAGCTTTCTTT
TRBJ1-2	.	TRBV6-5	TRBD1	CASSSPGQGGDYGYTF	TGTGCCAGCAGTTCCCCTGGACAGGGAGGGGACTATGGCTACACCTTC
TRBJ1-2	.	TRBV30	.	CAWQGIGYGYTF	TGTGCCTGGCAGGGAATCGGCTATGGCTACACCTTC
TRBJ2-1	.	TRBV27	TRBD1	CASGDRGSYNEQFF	TGTGCCAGCGGTGACAGGGGATCCTACAATGAGCAGTTCTTC
TRBJ2-1	once	TRBV30	.	CAWSPEDPLRNEQFF	TGTGCCTGGTCCCCTGAGGATCCCCTAAGGAATGAGCAGTTCTTC
TRBJ1-2	.	TRBV6-1	.	CAATRGTDYGYTF	TGTGCCGCCACACGCGGGACGGACTATGGCTACACCTTC
TRBJ2-5	.	TRBV15	.	CATSRAIQETQYF	TGTGCCACCAGCAGAGCAATCCAAGAGACCCAGTACTTC
TRBJ1-1	.	TRBV6-5	.	CASTATPGASAAFF	TGTGCCAGCACCGCAACTCCAGGGGCCTCTGCAGCTTTCTTT
TRBJ1-3	few	TRBV5-1	.	CASSLDFPSSGNTIYF	TGCGCCAGCAGCTTGGACTTCCCTAGCTCTGGAAACACCATATATTTT
TRBJ1-6	.	TRBV15	TRBD1	CATSRDRAGGSPLHF	TGTGCCACCAGCAGAGATCGTGCAGGGGGATCACCCCTCCACTTT
TRBJ1-1	.	TRBV13	TRBD1	CASSSALTGDTEAFF	TGTGCCAGCAGCTCAGCCCTGACAGGGGACACTGAAGCTTTCTTT
TRBJ2-3	.	TRBV4-1	TRBD2	CASSQYSGASTDTQYF	TGCGCCAGCAGCCAATACAGCGGGGCGAGCACAGATACGCAGTATTTT
TRBJ2-3	.	TRBV11-2	TRBD2	CASSLMGLGTDTQYF	TGTGCCAGCAGCTTAATGGGACTAGGCACAGATACGCAGTATTTT
TRBJ2-5	.	TRBV7-9	TRBD1	CASSTGTGNLGTQYF	TGTGCCAGCAGCACCGGGACAGGGAACTTGGGGACCCAGTACTTC
TRBJ1-1	.	TRBV21-1	.	CASSKRTGVVNTEAFF	TGTGCCAGCAGTAAAAGGACAGGGGTTGTGAACACTGAAGCTTTCTTT
TRBJ2-1	.	TRBV11-2	.	CASSLDIASASYNEQFF	TGTGCCAGCAGCTTAGATATAGCTAGCGCCTCCTACAATGAGCAGTTCTTC
TRBJ1-1	.	TRBV5-4	TRBD1	CASSRGQGRNTEAFF	TGTGCCAGCAGCAGGGGACAGGGAAGGAACACTGAAGCTTTCTTT
TRBJ1-2	few	TRBV11-1	.	CASSSGNGYGYTF	TGTGCCAGCAGCTCAGGGAATGGCTATGGCTACACCTTC
TRBJ2-2	.	TRBV7-9	TRBD1	CASSFRQGPLMNTGELFF	TGTGCCAGCAGCTTTCGACAGGGGCCCCTTATGAACACCGGGGAGCTGTTTTTT
TRBJ1-1	.	TRBV19	.	CASSSRGGDTEAFF	TGTGCCAGTAGCTCCAGGGGCGGAGACACTGAAGCTTTCTTT
TRBJ1-3	.	TRBV5-1	.	CASSPTGLAGNTIYF	TGCGCCAGCAGCCCTACAGGGTTAGCTGGAAACACCATATATTTT
TRBJ1-1	few	TRBV7-9	.	CASSPSDRGSHTEAFF	TGTGCCAGCAGCCCTTCGGACCGCGGGTCCCACACTGAAGCTTTCTTT
TRBJ2-3	.	TRBV11-3	.	CASSPVSQGTDTQYF	TGTGCCAGCAGCCCCGTCTCTCAGGGGACAGATACGCAGTATTTT
TRBJ1-1	.	TRBV29-1	.	CSVVGGGSTEAFF	TGCAGCGTTGTCGGCGGGGGGAGCACTGAAGCTTTCTTT
TRBJ1-5	.	TRBV28	.	CASSLWLTTNQPQHF	TGTGCCAGCAGTTTATGGCTGACAACGAATCAGCCCCAGCATTTT
TRBJ2-2	.	TRBV7-6	.	CASSTNTGELFF	TGTGCCAGCAGCACTAACACCGGGGAGCTGTTTTTT
TRBJ1-4	.	TRBV30	.	CAWSSFSGVTNEKLFF	TGTGCCTGGAGTTCCTTCTCAGGCGTCACTAATGAAAAACTGTTTTTT
TRBJ1-2	few	TRBV5-4	TRBD1	CASSLAPGQGLGNYGYTF	TGTGCCAGCAGCTTGGCCCCCGGACAGGGGTTAGGTAACTATGGCTACACCTTC